This T cell receptor beta chain was captured by sequencing in a study of cytomegalovirus exposure and HLA in healthy donors. As for the study in general: The study placed roughly four fifths of its roughly 410 genotyped donors in the Caucasian-associated ancestry cluster.

As to this clone: Its antigen is unidentified.

Study-wide findings and caveats: It was around 160 TCR beta chains that were listed as cytomegalovirus-associated. Earlier results showed most TCR beta V segments being productive about 90% or about 30% of the time. Researchers reported that a few CMV-associated chains were confirmed in vitro as CMV antigen-specific.

Germline-derived CDR1 and CDR2 are WSHSY and SAAADI. The CDR3 consists of 17 residues. V shed 7 bases and J 1 base; nucleotides not matched to a gene: 8. PCR primers comprised 60 Vbeta and 13 Jbeta primers. This table comes from immunoSEQ multiplex PCR, and its TCRdb copy is limited to in-frame clones, with some not included. The table includes under 120,000 clones, around 80% detected once. The sample taken for sequencing was PBMCs. The TCR was taken from a woman in her thirties or forties in good health and CMV-seronegative. V usage is TRBV10-2 and J usage is TRBJ1-6; TRBD1 agrees at 9 bases. For the CDR3, the DNA is TGCGCCAGCACCAAGGGACAGGGTGGGTCCTATAATTCACCCCTCCACTTT. This gives the protein CASTKGQGGSYNSPLHF.